The 18 T cell receptor beta chains below all came from one sample that was sequenced in a study of blood T cell repertoires in COVID-19. This table comes from immunoSEQ multiplex PCR, and its TCRdb copy is limited to in-frame clones, with some not included. This sample has a few hundred thousand clones, with about 83% found just once. Sequenced: peripheral blood. The receptors stem from a woman between 45 and 65 years old with acute or convalescent COVID-19.

The CDR3 sequence: CASSPYSGTSEIYEQYF. The CDR3, as DNA: TGTGCCAGCAGTCCCTACTCCGGGACTAGCGAAATCTACGAGCAGTACTTC. This rearrangement joins TRBV7-6 to TRBJ2-7; 10 bases line up with TRBD2. Per the germline V gene, CDR1 is SGHVS and CDR2 is FNYEAQ. V lost 6 bases and J lost 3; bases outside the gene matches: 14. CDR3 length: 17 residues.

This sequence joins TRBV5-1 and TRBJ2-3; 10 bases are shared with TRBD1. The germline CDR1 and CDR2 sequences are SGHRS and YFSETQ. V trimming: 4 bases; J trimming: 7 bases; junction bases outside the gene matches: 12. The CDR3 covers 16 residues. The CDR3 protein is CASSSPSGTGDNTQYF. In nucleotides, the CDR3 is TGCGCCAGCAGCAGTCCCTCCGGGACAGGGGATAATACGCAGTATTTT.

The V and J genes are TRBV9 and TRBJ2-3, with D possibly being TRBD1 (6 bases). The CDR3 runs to 14 residues. Trimming took 0 bases from V and 1 from J, leaving 6 bases between them. Germline V CDR1 and CDR2: SGDLS, YYNGEE. The CDR3 region is CASSVGQGTDTQYF. The CDR3 coding sequence is TGTGCCAGCAGCGTAGGACAGGGCACAGATACGCAGTATTTT.

V usage is TRBV7-3 and J usage is TRBJ2-3; 10 bases map to TRBD1. V trimming: 5 bases; J trimming: 2 bases; junction bases outside the gene matches: 7. The CDR3 is 16 amino acids. Germline-derived CDR1 and CDR2 are SGHTA and FQGTGA. The CDR3 nucleotides read TGTGCCAGCAGCGCCTGGGACAGGGGCAACACAGATACGCAGTATTTT. It is translated as CASSAWDRGNTDTQYF.

This clone showed up just once. V is TRBV12-3 or TRBV12-4 and J is TRBJ2-3; weak D call: TRBD1 (6 bases). Trimming took off 7 bases at V and 2 bases at J, with 10 bases between the two ends. The CDR3 runs 13 residues. The CDR3 reads CASTRDTTDTQYF. The CDR3 DNA reads as TGTGCCAGCACCCGGGACACCACAGATACGCAGTATTTT.

The chain joins TRBV5-4 to TRBJ2-7, with TRBD1 matching 10 bases. Per germline, CDR1 SGHNT and CDR2 YYREEE (reference sequence). The CDR3 contains 18 residues. V lost 4 bases and J lost 4; bases outside the gene matches: 17. CDR3 loop: CASSGGQGGRYGTYEQYF. The CDR3 DNA follows: TGTGCCAGCAGCGGTGGACAGGGGGGCCGATATGGTACATACGAGCAGTACTTC.

The V call is TRBV9, the J call TRBJ2-7, with 9 positions matching TRBD2. This CDR3 contains 15 residues. After removal of 4 bases from V and 0 bases from J, the junction contained 5 bases not matched to a gene. Germline-derived CDR1 and CDR2 are SGDLS and YYNGEE. This chain's CDR3 is CASSPFSGSSYEQYF. The CDR3 bases are TGTGCCAGCAGCCCATTTAGCGGGAGCTCCTACGAGCAGTACTTC. The whole variable domain, filled in from reference TRBV9 and TRBJ2-7, reads DSGVTQTPKHLITATGQRVTLRCSPRSGDLSVYWYQQSLDQGLQFLIQYYNGEERAKGNILERFSAQQFPDLHSELNLSSLELGDSALYFCASSPFSGSSYEQYFGPGTRLTVT.

This chain connects TRBV6-2 or TRBV6-3 to TRBJ2-3, with 11 bases matching TRBD2. J was trimmed by 3 bases and V by 6 bases; bases with no gene match: 11. Germline lookup yields CDR1 MNHEY and CDR2 SVGEGT. The CDR3 consists of 17 residues. The CDR3 loop reads CASSPGLAGGYTDTQYF. DNA for the CDR3: TGTGCCAGCAGCCCCGGACTAGCGGGCGGCTATACAGATACGCAGTATTTT.

V usage is TRBV9 and J usage is TRBJ2-2; no reliable D call. This CDR3 spans 13 amino acids. Germline values: CDR1 SGDLS, CDR2 YYNGEE. Between the trimmed V and J ends, which lost 8 bases and 1 base, there was a span of 9 bases. CDR3 bases: TGTGCCAGTTCTACCCTGAACACCGGGGAGCTGTTTTTT. As protein: CASSTLNTGELFF. Full variable domain (missing parts from reference TRBV9 and TRBJ2-2): DSGVTQTPKHLITATGQRVTLRCSPRSGDLSVYWYQQSLDQGLQFLIQYYNGEERAKGNILERFSAQQFPDLHSELNLSSLELGDSALYFCASSTLNTGELFFGEGSRLTVL.

V is TRBV29-1 and J is TRBJ2-1, with 7 bases identical to TRBD1. V dropped 6 bases and J dropped 2; count of bases not matched to a gene: 7. Germline V gene sequence: CDR1 SQVTM, CDR2 ANQGSEA. The CDR3 has 14 residues. CDR3 residues: CSVEPGQPYNEQFF. As DNA, the CDR3 is TGCAGCGTCGAACCGGGACAGCCCTACAATGAGCAGTTCTTC.

This chain connects TRBV10-3 to TRBJ1-5; 7 nucleotides line up with TRBD1. The CDR3 is 17 residues long. Losses at the gene ends were 4 bases for V and 4 bases for J; bases not matched to a gene: 13. The germline CDR1 and CDR2 sequences are ENHRY and SYGVKD. The CDR3 region is CAISGGQVLGGNQPQHF. For the CDR3, the DNA is TGTGCCATCAGTGGAGGACAGGTTTTAGGAGGTAATCAGCCCCAGCATTTT.

The count of this clone is one. The rearrangement links TRBV2 to TRBJ1-5; the D gene is possibly TRBD1 (5 bases). V lost 0 bases and J 0 bases, leaving 18 bases between the germline ends. The germline gives CDR1 SNHLY, CDR2 FYNNEI. The length of the CDR3 is 19 residues. In DNA form, the CDR3 reads TGTGCCAGCAGTGAAGCTAGAAGGGGCTGGCAGGGTAGCAATCAGCCCCAGCATTTT. Translated: CASSEARRGWQGSNQPQHF.

Of note for this clone: Additional DNA sequences in this sample encode the identical CDR3. V is TRBV7-9 and J is TRBJ1-1; 9 positions match TRBD1. Germline CDR1 reads SEHNR; CDR2 reads FQNEAQ (reference sequence). The CDR3 spans 13 residues. The ends lost 5 bases at V and 4 bases at J; junction bases unmatched: 2. CDR3: CASSLTGGTEAFF. The CDR3 bases are TGTGCCAGCAGCCTGACAGGGGGCACTGAAGCTTTCTTT.

The rearrangement joins TRBV6-5 to TRBJ2-2; 7 bases are shared with TRBD2. Germline V gene sequence: CDR1 MNHEY, CDR2 SVGAGI. This CDR3 region has 15 residues. J lost 1 base, V lost 10 bases, and 9 bases had no gene match. In DNA, the CDR3 is TGTGCCACCCTTCGAGGGGAGGGGAACACCGGGGAGCTGTTTTTT. Its protein is CATLRGEGNTGELFF.

The chain uses TRBV9 and TRBJ1-2; the match to TRBD1 covers 7 bases. Germline lookup yields CDR1 SGDLS and CDR2 YYNGEE. The CDR3 is 18 amino acids. The junction had 14 bases not matched to a gene; V was cut back by 0 bases and J by 3 bases. CDR3 loop: CASSVGDVEKGADYGYTF. In nucleotides, the CDR3 is TGTGCCAGCAGCGTAGGGGATGTCGAGAAGGGGGCGGACTATGGCTACACCTTC.

The genes are TRBV19 and TRBJ1-5; D perhaps matches TRBD1 (5 bases). The CDR3 totals 13 residues. V was shortened by 8 bases and J by 9 bases, with 17 bases between the two germline ends. Germline CDR1 and CDR2: LNHDA and SQIVND (reference sequence). The CDR3 DNA reads as TGTGCCAGTGGGGCAGCTCAGGGCCGGCCCCAGCATTTT. Protein: CASGAAQGRPQHF.

The CDR3 coding sequence is TGTGCCAGCAGCTTGGTAGTAGCGGGAATTACCGGGGAGCTGTTTTTT. Its translation is CASSLVVAGITGELFF. The V gene is TRBV7-8, the J gene TRBJ2-2; 8 bases fit TRBD2. The CDR3 is made up of 16 amino acids. V gave up 3 bases and J gave up 5 bases; unmatched junction bases: 8. The germline V gene encodes CDR1 SGHVS and CDR2 FQNEAQ.

The chain links TRBV4-3 to TRBJ2-1, with 10 bases lining up with TRBD2. Trimming cost V 4 bases and J 2 bases; bases outside gene matches: 11. Germline values: CDR1 LGHNA, CDR2 YSLEER. CDR3 length equals 18 residues. CDR3 in amino acids: CASSRSEGLAGAYNEQFF. As DNA, the CDR3 is TGCGCCAGCAGCCGGTCTGAAGGGCTAGCGGGAGCCTACAATGAGCAGTTCTTC.